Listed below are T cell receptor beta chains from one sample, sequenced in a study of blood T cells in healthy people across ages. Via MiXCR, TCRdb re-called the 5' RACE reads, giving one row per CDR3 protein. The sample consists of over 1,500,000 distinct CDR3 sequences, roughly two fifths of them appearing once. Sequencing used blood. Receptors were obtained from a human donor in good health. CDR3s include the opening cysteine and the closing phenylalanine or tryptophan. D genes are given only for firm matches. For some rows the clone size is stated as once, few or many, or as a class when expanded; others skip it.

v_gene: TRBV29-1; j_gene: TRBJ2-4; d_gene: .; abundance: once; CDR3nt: TGCAGCGTCGTGGGGGGAACCAAAAACATTCAGTACTTC; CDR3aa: CSVVGGTKNIQYF
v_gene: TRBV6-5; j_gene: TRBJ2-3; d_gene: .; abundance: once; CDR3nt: TGTGCCAGCAGTTACTCCAGGGTGGCAGATACGCAGTATTTT; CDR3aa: CASSYSRVADTQYF
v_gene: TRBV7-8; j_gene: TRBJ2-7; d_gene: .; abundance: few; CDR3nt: TGTGCCAGCAGCCCCGCAGGAGGGGGACTCGACGAGCAGTACTTC; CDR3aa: CASSPAGGGLDEQYF
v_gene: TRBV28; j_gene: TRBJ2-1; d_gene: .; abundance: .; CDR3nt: TGTGCCAGCAGTTCCTCGACTAGAATTAGCGATGAGCAGTTCTTC; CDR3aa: CASSSSTRISDEQFF
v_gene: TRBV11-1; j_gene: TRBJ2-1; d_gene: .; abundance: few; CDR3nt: TGTGCCAGCAGCTTAGCGGGGAGTCTAAATGAGCAGTTCTTC; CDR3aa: CASSLAGSLNEQFF
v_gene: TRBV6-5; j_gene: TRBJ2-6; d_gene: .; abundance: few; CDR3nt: TGTGCCAGCAGTTACTCGGGGGATGGGGCCAACGTCCTGACTTTC; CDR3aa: CASSYSGDGANVLTF
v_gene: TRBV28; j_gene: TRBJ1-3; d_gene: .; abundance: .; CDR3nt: TGTGCCAGCAGTTTATTATCCGGCTCTGGAAACACCATATATTTT; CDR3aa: CASSLLSGSGNTIYF
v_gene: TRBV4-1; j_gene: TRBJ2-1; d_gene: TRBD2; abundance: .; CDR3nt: TGCGCCAGCAGCCACCTAGCGGGGGGCAACAATGAGCAGTTCTTC; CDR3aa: CASSHLAGGNNEQFF
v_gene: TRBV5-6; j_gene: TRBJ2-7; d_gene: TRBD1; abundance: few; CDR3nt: TGTGCCAGCAGCTGGGGGACAGTCTACGAGCAGTACTTC; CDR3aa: CASSWGTVYEQYF
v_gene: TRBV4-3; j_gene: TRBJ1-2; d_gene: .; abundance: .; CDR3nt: TGCGCCAGCAGCCAAGGGACAGATAATCTTTATGGCTACACCTTC; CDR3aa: CASSQGTDNLYGYTF
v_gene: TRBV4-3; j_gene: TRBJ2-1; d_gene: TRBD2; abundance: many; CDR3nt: TGCGCCAGCAGCCAAGATCCTAGCGGGGCCTACAATGAGCAGTTCTTC; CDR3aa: CASSQDPSGAYNEQFF
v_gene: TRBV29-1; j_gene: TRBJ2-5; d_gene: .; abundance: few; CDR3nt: TGCAGCGTTGACCACCTGGGACAAGAGACCCAGTACTTC; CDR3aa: CSVDHLGQETQYF
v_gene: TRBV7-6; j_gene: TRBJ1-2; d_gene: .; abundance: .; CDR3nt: TGTGCCAGCAGCTCCACAGCGGGATCCGTCTCAAATGGCTACACCTTC; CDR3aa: CASSSTAGSVSNGYTF
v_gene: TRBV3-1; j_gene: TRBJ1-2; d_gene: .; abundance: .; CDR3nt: TGTGCCAGCAGCCAGGTAGACAGCCACTATGGCTACACCTTC; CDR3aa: CASSQVDSHYGYTF
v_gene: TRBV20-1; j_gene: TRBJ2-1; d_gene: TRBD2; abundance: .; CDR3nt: TGCAGTGCTACAAGCTCGGGGGGTGAGCAGTTCTTC; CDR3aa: CSATSSGGEQFF
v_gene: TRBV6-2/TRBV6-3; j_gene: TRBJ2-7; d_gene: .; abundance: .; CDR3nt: TGTGCCAGCGCTGACGGGCAGCCGCCTTACGAGCAGTACTTC; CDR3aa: CASADGQPPYEQYF
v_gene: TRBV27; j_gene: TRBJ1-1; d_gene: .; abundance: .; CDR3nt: TGTGCCAGCAAATTCGGTTACGAAGCTTTCTTT; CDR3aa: CASKFGYEAFF
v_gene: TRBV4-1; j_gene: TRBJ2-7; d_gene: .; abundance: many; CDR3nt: TGCGCCAGCAGCGAAGGGACGTTAGCCTACGAGCAGTACTTC; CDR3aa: CASSEGTLAYEQYF
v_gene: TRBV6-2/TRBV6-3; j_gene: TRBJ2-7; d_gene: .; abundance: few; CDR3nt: TGTGCCAGCAGGACCCCGACCCTAAACTTGAGGGAGCAGTACTTC; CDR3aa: CASRTPTLNLREQYF
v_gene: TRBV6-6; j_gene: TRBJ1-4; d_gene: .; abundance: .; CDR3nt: TGTGCCAGCAGTTACTCGCTTACAGAACTGTTTTTT; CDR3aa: CASSYSLTELFF
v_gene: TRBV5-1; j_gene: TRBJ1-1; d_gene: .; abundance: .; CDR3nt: TGCGCCAGCAGCCTAAATTCCGGGACCGGCACTGAAGCTTTCTTT; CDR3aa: CASSLNSGTGTEAFF
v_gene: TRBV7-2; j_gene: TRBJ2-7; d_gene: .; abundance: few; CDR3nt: TGTGCCAGCAGCTCCGGTCGGGCAGGCTACGAGCAGTACTTC; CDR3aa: CASSSGRAGYEQYF
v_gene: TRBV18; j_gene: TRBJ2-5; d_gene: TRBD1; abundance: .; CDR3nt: TGTGCCAGCTCACCACCTCCGGGACAGGGGGCGAGAGAGCAGTACTTC; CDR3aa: CASSPPPGQGAREQYF